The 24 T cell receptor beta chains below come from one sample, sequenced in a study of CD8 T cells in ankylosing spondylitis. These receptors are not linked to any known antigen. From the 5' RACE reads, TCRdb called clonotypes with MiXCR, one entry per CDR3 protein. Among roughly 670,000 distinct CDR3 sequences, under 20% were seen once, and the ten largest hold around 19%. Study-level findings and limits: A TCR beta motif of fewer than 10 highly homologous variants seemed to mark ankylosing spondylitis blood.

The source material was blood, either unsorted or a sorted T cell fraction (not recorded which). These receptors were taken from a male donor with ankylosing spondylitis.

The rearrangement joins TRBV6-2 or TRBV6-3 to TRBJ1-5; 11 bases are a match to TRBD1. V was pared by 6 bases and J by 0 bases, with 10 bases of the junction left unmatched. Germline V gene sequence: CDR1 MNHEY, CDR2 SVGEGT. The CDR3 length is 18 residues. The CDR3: CASSPGWDRGNSNQPQHF. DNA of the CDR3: TGTGCCAGCAGCCCCGGATGGGACAGGGGGAATAGCAATCAGCCCCAGCATTTT.

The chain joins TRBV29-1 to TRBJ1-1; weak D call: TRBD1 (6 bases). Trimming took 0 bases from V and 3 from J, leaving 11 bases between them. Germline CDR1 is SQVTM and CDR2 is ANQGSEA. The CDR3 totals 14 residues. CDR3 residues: CSVEERGRDTEAFF. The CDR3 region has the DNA TGCAGCGTTGAAGAGCGGGGGCGCGACACTGAAGCTTTCTTT.

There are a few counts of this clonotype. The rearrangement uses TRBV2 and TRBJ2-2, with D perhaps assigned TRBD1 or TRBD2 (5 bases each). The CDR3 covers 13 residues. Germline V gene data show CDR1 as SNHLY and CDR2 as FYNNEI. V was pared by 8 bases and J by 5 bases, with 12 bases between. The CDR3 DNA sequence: TGTGCCAGCTCCGGGACGTCAACCGGGGAGCTGTTTTTT. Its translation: CASSGTSTGELFF.

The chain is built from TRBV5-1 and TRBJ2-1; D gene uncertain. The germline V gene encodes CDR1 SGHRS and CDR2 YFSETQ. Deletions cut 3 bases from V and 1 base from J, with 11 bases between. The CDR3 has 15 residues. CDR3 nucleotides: TGCGCCAGCAGCTCCTCGACGGAATCCTACAATGAGCAGTTCTTC. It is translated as CASSSSTESYNEQFF.

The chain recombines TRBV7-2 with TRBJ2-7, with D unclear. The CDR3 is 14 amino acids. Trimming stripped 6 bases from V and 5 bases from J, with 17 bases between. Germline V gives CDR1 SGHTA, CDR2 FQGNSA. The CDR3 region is CASREGITNHEQYF. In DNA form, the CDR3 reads TGTGCCAGCAGGGAAGGAATTACTAACCACGAGCAGTACTTC.

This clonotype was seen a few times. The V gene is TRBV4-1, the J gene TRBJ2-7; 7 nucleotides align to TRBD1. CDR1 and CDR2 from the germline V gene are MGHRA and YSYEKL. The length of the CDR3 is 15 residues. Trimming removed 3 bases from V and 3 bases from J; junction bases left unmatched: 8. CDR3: CASSHSRGQDYEQYF. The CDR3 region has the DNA TGCGCCAGCAGCCACTCCCGCGGACAGGACTACGAGCAGTACTTC.

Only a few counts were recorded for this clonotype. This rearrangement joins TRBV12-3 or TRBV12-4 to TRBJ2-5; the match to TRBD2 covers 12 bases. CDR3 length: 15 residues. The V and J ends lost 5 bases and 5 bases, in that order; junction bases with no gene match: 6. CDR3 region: CASSTTSGGSETQYF. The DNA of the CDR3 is TGTGCCAGCAGTACGACTAGCGGGGGCTCGGAGACCCAGTACTTC.

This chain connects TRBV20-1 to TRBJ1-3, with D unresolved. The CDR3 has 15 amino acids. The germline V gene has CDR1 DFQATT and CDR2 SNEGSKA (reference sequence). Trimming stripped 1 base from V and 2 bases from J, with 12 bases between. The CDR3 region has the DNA TGCAGTGCTAGAGCAGTGCGTGGGACTGGAAACACCATATATTTT. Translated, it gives CSARAVRGTGNTIYF.

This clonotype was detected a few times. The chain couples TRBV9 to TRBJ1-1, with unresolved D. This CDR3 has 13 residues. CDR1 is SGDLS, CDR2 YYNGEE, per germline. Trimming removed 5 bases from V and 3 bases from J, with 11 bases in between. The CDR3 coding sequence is TGTGCCAGCAGTCGACTCTGGGACACTGAAGCTTTCTTT. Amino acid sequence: CASSRLWDTEAFF.

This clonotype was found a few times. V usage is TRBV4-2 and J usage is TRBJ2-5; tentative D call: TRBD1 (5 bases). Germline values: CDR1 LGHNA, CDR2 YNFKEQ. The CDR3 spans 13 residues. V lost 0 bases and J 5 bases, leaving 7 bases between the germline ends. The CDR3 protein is CASSQEPGETQYF. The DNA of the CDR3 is TGTGCCAGCAGCCAAGAACCAGGGGAGACCCAGTACTTC.

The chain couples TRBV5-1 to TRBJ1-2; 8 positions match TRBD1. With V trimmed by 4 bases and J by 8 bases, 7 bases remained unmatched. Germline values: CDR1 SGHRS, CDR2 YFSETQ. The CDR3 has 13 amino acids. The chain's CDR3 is CASSHGQGDGYTF. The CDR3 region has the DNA TGCGCCAGCAGCCACGGACAGGGTGACGGCTACACCTTC. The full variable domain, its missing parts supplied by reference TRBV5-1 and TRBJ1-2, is KAGVTQTPRYLIKTRGQQVTLSCSPISGHRSVSWYQQTPGQGLQFLFEYFSETQRNKGNFPGRFSGRQFSNSRSEMNVSTLELGDSALYLCASSHGQGDGYTFGSGTRLTVV.

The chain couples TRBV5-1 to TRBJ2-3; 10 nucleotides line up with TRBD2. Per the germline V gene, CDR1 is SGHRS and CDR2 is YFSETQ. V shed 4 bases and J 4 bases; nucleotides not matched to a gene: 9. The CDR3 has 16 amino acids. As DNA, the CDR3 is TGCGCCAGCAGCCTAAAGGTAGCGGGAGGTCCAGATACGCAGTATTTT. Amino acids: CASSLKVAGGPDTQYF.

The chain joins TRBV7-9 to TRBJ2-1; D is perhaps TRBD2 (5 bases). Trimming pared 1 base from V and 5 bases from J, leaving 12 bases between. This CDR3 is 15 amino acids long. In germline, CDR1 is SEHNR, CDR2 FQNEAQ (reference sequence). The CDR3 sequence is CASSLEAEPHNEQFF. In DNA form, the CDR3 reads TGTGCCAGCAGCTTAGAAGCGGAACCCCACAATGAGCAGTTCTTC.

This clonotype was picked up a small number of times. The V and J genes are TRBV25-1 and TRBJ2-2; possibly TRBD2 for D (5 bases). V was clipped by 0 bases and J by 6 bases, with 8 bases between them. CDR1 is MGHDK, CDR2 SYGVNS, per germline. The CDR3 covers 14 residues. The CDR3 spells CASSEYGAAGELFF. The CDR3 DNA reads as TGTGCCAGCAGTGAATACGGAGCGGCCGGGGAGCTGTTTTTT.

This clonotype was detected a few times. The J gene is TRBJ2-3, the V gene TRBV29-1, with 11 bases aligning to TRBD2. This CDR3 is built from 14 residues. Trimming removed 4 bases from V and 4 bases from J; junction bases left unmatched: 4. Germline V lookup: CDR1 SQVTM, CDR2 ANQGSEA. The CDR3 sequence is CSVVVAGGSDTQYF. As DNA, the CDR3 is TGCAGCGTTGTAGTAGCGGGAGGGTCAGATACGCAGTATTTT.

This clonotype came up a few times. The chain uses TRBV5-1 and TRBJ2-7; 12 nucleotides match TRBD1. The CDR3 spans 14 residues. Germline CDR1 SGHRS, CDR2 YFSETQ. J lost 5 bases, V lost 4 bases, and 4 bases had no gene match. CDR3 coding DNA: TGCGCCAGCAGCGGGGACAGGGGGCTAGACGAGCAGTACTTC. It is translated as CASSGDRGLDEQYF.

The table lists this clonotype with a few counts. The CDR3 protein is CASTPGGRATDTQYF. In nucleotides, the CDR3 is TGTGCCAGCACCCCCGGCGGGAGGGCCACAGATACGCAGTATTTT. V usage is TRBV7-2 and J usage is TRBJ2-3; 9 bases agree with TRBD2. Unmatched junction bases numbered 7, after V lost 7 bases and J lost 2 bases. The CDR3 runs 15 residues. Looked up from germline, CDR1 is SGHTA and CDR2 is FQGNSA.

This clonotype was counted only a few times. This CDR3 reads CASSVVSNYGYTF. The CDR3 coding sequence is TGTGCCAGCAGCGTAGTTAGTAACTATGGCTACACCTTC. The V call is TRBV9, the J call TRBJ1-2; D call uncertain. Trimming took 0 bases from V and 1 from J, leaving 4 bases between them. From germline, CDR1 is SGDLS and CDR2 YYNGEE. This CDR3 region has 13 residues.

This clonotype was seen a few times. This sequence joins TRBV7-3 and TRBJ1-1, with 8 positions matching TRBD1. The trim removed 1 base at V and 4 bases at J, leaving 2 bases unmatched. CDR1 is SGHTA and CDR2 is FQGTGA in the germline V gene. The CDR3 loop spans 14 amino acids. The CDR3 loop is CASSLNTGGTEAFF. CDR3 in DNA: TGTGCCAGCAGCTTAAATACAGGGGGCACTGAAGCTTTCTTT.

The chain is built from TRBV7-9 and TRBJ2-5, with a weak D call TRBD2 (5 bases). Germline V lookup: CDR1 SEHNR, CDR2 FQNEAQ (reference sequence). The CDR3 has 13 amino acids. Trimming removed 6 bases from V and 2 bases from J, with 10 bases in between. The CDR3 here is CASRLDPQETQYF. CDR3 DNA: TGTGCCAGCAGACTAGATCCTCAAGAGACCCAGTACTTC.

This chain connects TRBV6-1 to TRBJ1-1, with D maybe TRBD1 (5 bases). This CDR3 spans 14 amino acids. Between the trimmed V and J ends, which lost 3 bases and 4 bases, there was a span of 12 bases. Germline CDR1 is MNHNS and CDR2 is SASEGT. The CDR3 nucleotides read TGTGCCAGCAGTGAGATCGGGGGAGGCACTGAAGCTTTCTTT. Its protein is CASSEIGGGTEAFF.

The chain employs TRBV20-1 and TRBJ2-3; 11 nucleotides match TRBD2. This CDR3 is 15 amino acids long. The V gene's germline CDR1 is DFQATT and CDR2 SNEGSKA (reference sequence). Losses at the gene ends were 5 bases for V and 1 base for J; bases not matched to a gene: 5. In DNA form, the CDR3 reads TGCAGTGCTCCGGGACTAGCGGAACGCACAGATACGCAGTATTTT. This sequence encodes CSAPGLAERTDTQYF.

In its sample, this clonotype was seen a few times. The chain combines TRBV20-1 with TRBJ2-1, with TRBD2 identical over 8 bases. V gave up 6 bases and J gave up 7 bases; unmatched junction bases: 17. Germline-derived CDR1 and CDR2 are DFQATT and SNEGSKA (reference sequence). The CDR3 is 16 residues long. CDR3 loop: CSAINREGRQLNEQFF. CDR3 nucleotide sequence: TGCAGTGCAATAAACCGGGAGGGCAGACAATTGAATGAGCAGTTCTTC.

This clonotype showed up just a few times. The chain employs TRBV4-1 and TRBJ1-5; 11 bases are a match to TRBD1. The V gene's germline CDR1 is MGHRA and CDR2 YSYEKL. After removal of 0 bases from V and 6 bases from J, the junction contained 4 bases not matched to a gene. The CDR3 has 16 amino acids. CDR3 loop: CASSQELGQGGQPQHF. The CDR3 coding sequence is TGCGCCAGCAGCCAAGAATTGGGACAGGGGGGTCAGCCCCAGCATTTT.